Below are 21 T cell receptor beta chains sequenced from a single sample in a study of identical twins listed by TCRdb under 2016. Receptor libraries were prepared by 5' RACE. TCRdb names Illumina HiSeq 2000 as the instrument used. TCRdb reprocessing: public reads trimmed at Q25 with fastp, clones called with MiXCR, in-frame beta chains kept. Identical CDR3 proteins give one entry, which carries the most common genes and DNA. This sample is represented by fewer than 900,000 distinct CDR3 sequences; roughly 18% of them were singletons. Around 14% of the sample goes to the ten largest clones. A further study also used this sample, focusing on T cells expressing NK-cell markers.

The sequencing sample was made of PBMCs. These receptor sequences come from a woman younger than 35 in good health.

This sequence joins TRBV15 and TRBJ2-3; tentative D call: TRBD2 (6 bases). The CDR3 runs 18 residues. Trimming pared 2 bases from V and 0 bases from J, leaving 18 bases between. Germline lookup yields CDR1 LNHNV and CDR2 YYDKDF (reference sequence). The CDR3 loop is CATSRLVGTYFSTDTQYF. CDR3 nucleotide sequence: TGTGCCACCAGCAGACTTGTCGGGACTTACTTTAGCACAGATACGCAGTATTTT.

This clonotype was seen a handful of times. DNA of the CDR3: TGCAGTGCTAGGAATCAGGGGGAGGGTACGGGTGGCTACACCTTC. Translated, it gives CSARNQGEGTGGYTF. V usage is TRBV20-1 and J usage is TRBJ1-2; 7 bases line up with TRBD1. V trimming: 3 bases; J trimming: 7 bases; junction bases outside the gene matches: 14. CDR1 is DFQATT, CDR2 SNEGSKA, per germline (reference sequence). The CDR3 has 15 amino acids.

This chain joins TRBV3-1 and TRBJ2-7, with D possibly being TRBD1 (5 bases). V was trimmed by 2 bases and J by 3 bases, leaving 11 bases between them. The CDR3 contains 14 residues. Per the germline V gene, CDR1 is LGHDT and CDR2 is YNNKEL (reference sequence). The CDR3 DNA is TGTGCCAGCAGCCAATGGCAGGGTCTCTACGAGCAGTACTTC. It is translated as CASSQWQGLYEQYF.

This clonotype was observed a few times. The chain couples TRBV7-9 to TRBJ2-1; D is unresolved. Germline V gives CDR1 SEHNR, CDR2 FQNEAQ (reference sequence). Trimming removed 1 base from V and 8 bases from J, with 9 bases in between. There are 13 residues in the CDR3. CDR3 residues: CASSLEGVHEQFF. The CDR3 region has the DNA TGTGCCAGCAGCTTAGAAGGTGTGCATGAGCAGTTCTTC.

The J gene is TRBJ2-5, the V gene TRBV9, with D possibly called TRBD1 or TRBD2 (6 bases each). The V and J ends lost 3 bases and 9 bases respectively, with 12 bases between them. The CDR3 runs 12 residues. In germline, CDR1 is SGDLS, CDR2 YYNGEE. The CDR3 loop reads CASSGKGEAQYF. In nucleotides, the CDR3 is TGTGCCAGCAGCGGAAAGGGGGAGGCCCAGTACTTC.

This clonotype came up a few times. CDR3 amino acids: CASRLAGSSYEQYF. Here the CDR3 DNA reads TGTGCCAGCAGGCTAGCGGGTAGCTCCTACGAGCAGTACTTC. The V call is TRBV27, the J call TRBJ2-7; 8 positions agree with TRBD2. The CDR3 spans 14 residues. Unmatched junction bases numbered 4, after V lost 6 bases and J lost 0 bases. Germline CDR1 reads MNHEY; CDR2 reads SMNVEV (reference sequence).

This clonotype has a handful of counts. V usage is TRBV27 and J usage is TRBJ2-3; D perhaps matches TRBD2 (7 bases). Looked up from germline, CDR1 is MNHEY and CDR2 is SMNVEV (reference sequence). The CDR3 length is 19 residues. Trimming took off 2 bases at V and 4 bases at J, with 25 bases between the two ends. CDR3 nucleotide sequence: TGTGCCAGCAGTTTAACCCCTTTCCCCTCTAGAGGGGGGGCAGATACGCAGTATTTT. It is translated as CASSLTPFPSRGGADTQYF.

There are many counts of this clonotype. V gene TRBV12-3 or TRBV12-4 combines with J gene TRBJ1-5; D unclear. V lost 5 bases to trimming and J lost 6 bases, with 11 bases between them. The CDR3 sequence is 13 residues long. Here the CDR3 reads CASSNGVVQPQHF. In DNA, the CDR3 is TGTGCCAGCAGTAACGGGGTTGTTCAGCCCCAGCATTTT.

The chain links TRBV12-3 or TRBV12-4 to TRBJ1-2; D call uncertain. Between the trimmed V and J ends, which lost 2 bases and 4 bases, there was a span of 14 bases. The CDR3 loop spans 15 amino acids. The CDR3 nucleotides read TGTGCCAGCAGTTTACGAGGGTTACCGCTCTATGGCTACACCTTC. Translating it yields CASSLRGLPLYGYTF.

In this sample, this clonotype turned up a few times. CDR3 DNA sequence: TGTGCCAGCAGTTTACGACTAGCGGGGCTTAACACCGGGGAGCTGTTTTTT. This gives the protein CASSLRLAGLNTGELFF. The chain carries TRBV12-3 or TRBV12-4 and TRBJ2-2; 11 bases line up with TRBD2. CDR3 length equals 17 residues. V dropped 2 bases and J dropped 2; count of bases not matched to a gene: 4.

V gene TRBV20-1 combines with J gene TRBJ2-1, with 10 bases aligning to TRBD2. This CDR3 contains 15 residues. The ends lost 1 base at V and 8 bases at J; junction bases unmatched: 8. Germline V gives CDR1 DFQATT, CDR2 SNEGSKA (reference sequence). The CDR3 protein is CSARGGLAGVDEQFF. The CDR3 DNA follows: TGCAGTGCTAGAGGTGGGCTAGCGGGAGTAGATGAGCAGTTCTTC.

The chain employs TRBV10-3 and TRBJ2-7; 12 bases fit TRBD2. With V trimmed by 6 bases and J by 5 bases, 2 bases remained unmatched. This CDR3 contains 13 residues. The germline V gene has CDR1 ENHRY and CDR2 SYGVKD. The CDR3 DNA is TGTGCCATCAGGACTAGCGGGAGCAACGAGCAGTACTTC. Translation gives CAIRTSGSNEQYF.

This clonotype was seen repeatedly, ten times or more. The rearrangement uses TRBV20-1 and TRBJ1-1; D gene unclear. Germline V gene lookup returns CDR1 DFQATT and CDR2 SNEGSKA (reference sequence). The CDR3 totals 11 residues. V lost 6 bases, J lost 2 bases, and 7 bases lay in between. CDR3 sequence reads: CSAPINTEAFF. CDR3 sequence (DNA): TGCAGTGCCCCCATCAACACTGAAGCTTTCTTT.

This clonotype has a handful of counts. The chain combines TRBV3-1 with TRBJ2-3; D not certain. This CDR3 has 17 amino acids. CDR1 is LGHDT and CDR2 is YNNKEL in the germline V gene (reference sequence). V lost 0 bases to trimming and J lost 2 bases, with 15 bases between them. CDR3 in DNA: TGTGCCAGCAGCCAAGACGTTTGGTCAGGCTCCACAGATACGCAGTATTTT. This translates into CASSQDVWSGSTDTQYF.

This clonotype occurred a few times. This chain uses TRBV10-3 with TRBJ2-7; D unresolved. V lost 3 bases and J 4 bases, leaving 10 bases between the germline ends. The CDR3 consists of 13 residues. Per germline, CDR1 ENHRY and CDR2 SYGVKD. This CDR3 reads CAISDRQIYEQYF. The CDR3 DNA sequence: TGTGCCATCAGTGATAGGCAAATTTACGAGCAGTACTTC.

This rearrangement joins TRBV11-1 to TRBJ2-3; 11 nucleotides agree with TRBD2. The CDR3 contains 18 residues. Germline values: CDR1 SGHAT, CDR2 FQDESV (reference sequence). J lost 1 base, V lost 2 bases, and 8 bases had no gene match. CDR3: CASSLIGTSGGGTDTQYF. The CDR3 bases are TGTGCCAGCAGCTTAATTGGTACTAGCGGGGGCGGCACAGATACGCAGTATTTT.

This clonotype showed up many times. The CDR3 region is CASSSHKLGELFF. The CDR3 nucleotides read TGTGCCAGCAGCTCACACAAACTGGGGGAGCTGTTTTTT. The chain links TRBV7-3 to TRBJ2-2; no reliable D call. This CDR3 contains 13 residues. The V end lost 4 bases, the J end lost 8 bases, and 11 bases lay between the germline ends. Germline V lookup: CDR1 SGHTA, CDR2 FQGTGA. The complete variable domain, with remaining parts taken from reference TRBV7-3 and TRBJ2-2, reads GAGVSQTPSNKVTEKGKYVELRCDPISGHTALYWYRQSLGQGPEFLIYFQGTGAADDSGLPNDRFFAVRPEGSVSTLKIQRTERGDSAVYLCASSSHKLGELFFGEGSRLTVL.

This clonotype was seen a handful of times. V gene TRBV7-8 combines with J gene TRBJ1-2; 12 bases are shared with TRBD1. The CDR3 runs 13 residues. V dropped 5 bases and J dropped 8; count of bases not matched to a gene: 3. Looked up from germline, CDR1 is SGHVS and CDR2 is FQNEAQ. CDR3 loop: CASSRDRGQGYTF. The CDR3, as DNA: TGTGCCAGCAGCAGGGACAGGGGGCAAGGCTACACCTTC. The full variable domain, its missing parts supplied by reference TRBV7-8 and TRBJ1-2, is GAGVSQSPRYKVAKRGQDVALRCDPISGHVSLFWYQQALGQGPEFLTYFQNEAQLDKSGLPSDRFFAERPEGSVSTLKIQRTQQEDSAVYLCASSRDRGQGYTFGSGTRLTVV.

A few counts support this clonotype. This chain connects TRBV12-3 or TRBV12-4 to TRBJ1-4, with 10 bases fitting TRBD1. The CDR3 consists of 16 residues. Trimming cost V 6 bases and J 3 bases; bases outside gene matches: 7. The CDR3 region is CASSRRTGGANEKLFF. In DNA form, the CDR3 reads TGTGCCAGCAGCCGAAGGACAGGGGGGGCTAATGAAAAACTGTTTTTT.

The V gene is TRBV20-1, the J gene TRBJ1-6; TRBD1 aligns across 7 bases. Germline-derived CDR1 and CDR2 are DFQATT and SNEGSKA (reference sequence). Trimming removed 3 bases from V and 7 bases from J; junction bases left unmatched: 6. The CDR3 is made up of 14 amino acids. The CDR3: CSARFGTANSPLHF. DNA of the CDR3: TGCAGTGCTAGGTTCGGGACAGCAAATTCACCCCTCCACTTT.

V usage is TRBV29-1 and J usage is TRBJ1-5; 9 positions match TRBD1. This CDR3 comprises 14 residues. CDR1 is SQVTM and CDR2 is ANQGSEA in the germline V gene. Unmatched junction bases numbered 8, after V lost 6 bases and J lost 5 bases. CDR3 DNA: TGCAGCGTAAGGGACAGGGATATGGATCAGCCCCAGCATTTT. This gives the protein CSVRDRDMDQPQHF. The whole variable domain, remainder taken from reference TRBV29-1 and TRBJ1-5, is SAVISQKPSRDICQRGTSLTIQCQVDSQVTMMFWYRQQPGQSLTLIATANQGSEATYESGFVIDKFPISRPNLTFSTLTVSNMSPEDSSIYLCSVRDRDMDQPQHFGDGTRLSIL.